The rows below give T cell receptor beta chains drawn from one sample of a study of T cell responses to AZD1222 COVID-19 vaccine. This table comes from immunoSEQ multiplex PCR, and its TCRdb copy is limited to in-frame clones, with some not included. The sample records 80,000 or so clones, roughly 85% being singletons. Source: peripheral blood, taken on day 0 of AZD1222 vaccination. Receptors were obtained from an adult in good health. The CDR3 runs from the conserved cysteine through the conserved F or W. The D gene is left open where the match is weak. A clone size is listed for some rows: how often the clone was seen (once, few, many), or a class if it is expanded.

CAISDPGVTYEQYF TGTGCCATCAGTGACCCGGGAGTCACCTACGAGCAGTACTTC - TRBV10-3 - TRBJ2-7
CASSWAGEGDTEAFF TGTGCCAGCAGCTGGGCCGGAGAAGGCGACACTGAAGCTTTCTTT - TRBV5-5 - TRBJ1-1
CASSIGTPQETQYF TGTGCCAGTAGTATAGGGACACCCCAAGAGACCCAGTACTTC - TRBV19 - TRBJ2-5
CASSSAPEAFF TGTGCCAGCAGCTCCGCACCTGAAGCTTTCTTT - TRBV7-9 - TRBJ1-1
CASSPVGPNTGELFF TGTGCCAGCAGCCCCGTCGGACCTAACACCGGGGAGCTGTTTTTT - TRBV7-9 once TRBJ2-2
CASSRIRQGGYGYTF TGTGCCAGCAGCCGGATCAGACAGGGGGGATATGGCTACACCTTC TRBD1 TRBV7-8 - TRBJ1-2
CASSETYYGYTF TGTGCCAGCAGTGAAACCTACTATGGCTACACCTTC - TRBV6-1 - TRBJ1-2
CASSVLAGPYNEQFF TGTGCCAGCAGTGTGCTAGCGGGGCCGTACAATGAGCAGTTCTTC TRBD2 TRBV6-6 few TRBJ2-1
CASSREQLNTEAFF TGTGCCAGCAGCCGCGAACAGTTGAACACTGAAGCTTTCTTT - TRBV7-9 - TRBJ1-1
CASSARALDTEAFF TGTGCCAGCAGCGCGCGGGCCCTCGACACTGAAGCTTTCTTT - TRBV7-6 once TRBJ1-1
CASSPPGQGETEAFF TGTGCCAGTAGCCCACCCGGACAGGGCGAAACTGAAGCTTTCTTT TRBD1 TRBV19 once TRBJ1-1
CASSPTSGRPYEQYF TGTGCCAGCAGTCCCACTAGCGGGAGGCCCTACGAGCAGTACTTC TRBD2 TRBV28 - TRBJ2-7
CASSLAGTQETQYF TGTGCCAGCAGCTTAGCAGGTACCCAAGAGACCCAGTACTTC - TRBV7-9 - TRBJ2-5
CASSLRGQTGSYNEQFF TGTGCCAGCAGCTTAAGAGGCCAGACAGGATCCTACAATGAGCAGTTCTTC - TRBV7-3 - TRBJ2-1
CASRTSGRPDEQYF TGTGCCAGCAGGACTAGCGGGAGACCCGACGAGCAGTACTTC TRBD2 TRBV6-6 - TRBJ2-7
CASSLGAISSGANVLTF TGCGCCAGCAGCTTGGGCGCAATCTCGTCTGGGGCCAACGTCCTGACTTTC - TRBV5-1 - TRBJ2-6
CASSIAGTNQPQHF TGTGCCAGTAGTATAGCCGGGACGAATCAGCCCCAGCATTTT - TRBV19 - TRBJ1-5
CASSEYSGGNAEAFF TGTGCCAGCAGTGAATATAGCGGGGGGAACGCTGAAGCTTTCTTT - TRBV6-1 - TRBJ1-1
CASSSDTLSGNTIYF TGCGCCAGCAGCTCGGACACGCTCAGTGGAAACACCATATATTTT - TRBV5-1 - TRBJ1-3
CASSLGLADSREQYF TGTGCCAGCAGCTTGGGACTAGCGGACTCCCGCGAGCAGTACTTC TRBD2 TRBV5-4 - TRBJ2-7
CASSEPGQGGYNSPLHF TGCGCCAGCAGTGAGCCAGGACAGGGGGGATATAATTCACCCCTCCACTTT TRBD1 TRBV10-2 - TRBJ1-6
CASSLMDPGSPFGNTIYF TGTGCCAGCAGTTTAATGGATCCAGGGAGCCCCTTCGGAAACACCATATATTTT - TRBV27 - TRBJ1-3
CASSEQGGGQPQHF TGTGCCAGCAGCGAACAGGGAGGGGGTCAGCCCCAGCATTTT - TRBV5-4 - TRBJ1-5
CASSLPDRGLYEQYF TGTGCCAGCAGCCTGCCGGACAGGGGGCTGTACGAGCAGTACTTC TRBD1 TRBV5-6 - TRBJ2-7
CASRNGQPNQPQHF TGTGCCAGCAGGAACGGACAGCCCAATCAGCCCCAGCATTTT - TRBV28 once TRBJ1-5
CSVKGTVGSTEAFF TGCAGCGTTAAAGGGACAGTCGGCAGCACTGAAGCTTTCTTT TRBD1 TRBV29-1 once TRBJ1-1
CASSLVSGESNYGYTF TGTGCCAGCAGCTTAGTCTCCGGGGAATCTAACTATGGCTACACCTTC - TRBV7-2 few TRBJ1-2
CSVDGLGGAYGYTF TGCAGCGTTGACGGCCTGGGGGGGGCCTATGGCTACACCTTC - TRBV29-1 - TRBJ1-2
CASSYGVNQPQHF TGTGCCAGCAGCTACGGGGTCAATCAGCCCCAGCATTTT - TRBV5-6 - TRBJ1-5
CASSPDPRMRNTEAFF TGTGCCAGCAGCCCAGACCCCCGGATGAGGAACACTGAAGCTTTCTTT - TRBV9 - TRBJ1-1
CATRAGVTDTQYF TGTGCCACCAGAGCGGGAGTTACAGATACGCAGTATTTT TRBD2 TRBV28 - TRBJ2-3
CATNRGQTQYF TGTGCCACCAATAGGGGCCAGACCCAGTACTTC - TRBV24-1 - TRBJ2-5
CASKQGDGYTF TGTGCCAGCAAACAGGGAGATGGCTACACCTTC - TRBV12-3/TRBV12-4 - TRBJ1-2
CASSRDGSSYEQYF TGTGCCAGCAGTCGGGACGGGAGTTCCTACGAGCAGTACTTC - TRBV3-1/TRBV3-2 once TRBJ2-7
CASSFGTSGRADTQYF TGTGCCAGCAGCTTTGGGACTAGCGGGAGGGCCGATACGCAGTATTTT TRBD2 TRBV7-3 - TRBJ2-3
CASSSRQESTGELFF TGTGCCAGCAGCTCTCGACAGGAGTCCACCGGGGAGCTGTTTTTT - TRBV7-8 - TRBJ2-2
CASSLRPSREQYF TGTGCCAGCAGCTTAAGACCGTCGCGCGAGCAGTACTTC - TRBV7-3 - TRBJ2-7
CASSPDPSSGNTIYF TGTGCCAGCTCTCCTGACCCGAGCTCTGGAAACACCATATATTTT - TRBV18 - TRBJ1-3
CASSARGVSRENYGYTF TGTGCCAGCAGCGCCCGCGGCGTATCGCGGGAAAACTATGGCTACACCTTC - TRBV9 few TRBJ1-2
CASSEAGLAGVEQYF TGTGCCAGCAGTGAAGCGGGCCTAGCGGGAGTCGAGCAGTACTTC TRBD2 TRBV6-1 - TRBJ2-7
CASSPRTLNEKLFF TGTGCCAGCAGCCCTCGGACTTTGAATGAAAAACTGTTTTTT - TRBV7-6 - TRBJ1-4
CASSLGGESQETQYF TGTGCCAGCAGCTTAGGAGGAGAAAGCCAAGAGACCCAGTACTTC - TRBV11-2 - TRBJ2-5
CATGGDPGELFF TGTGCCACCGGTGGGGACCCCGGGGAGCTGTTTTTT - TRBV24-1 once TRBJ2-2
CASGSNSETQYF TGTGCTAGTGGTTCTAATTCGGAGACCCAGTACTTC - TRBV12-5 - TRBJ2-5
CASSYSREIHTEAFF TGTGCCAGCAGTTACTCGAGGGAAATTCACACTGAAGCTTTCTTT - TRBV6-5 - TRBJ1-1
CASSLQENTEAFF TGTGCCAGCAGCTTACAGGAGAACACTGAAGCTTTCTTT - TRBV7-9 - TRBJ1-1
CASSLEPPGANVLTF TGTGCCAGCAGCTTAGAGCCCCCTGGGGCCAACGTCCTGACTTTC - TRBV5-6 - TRBJ2-6
CASSPLAGEGEQYF TGTGCCAGCAGCCCACTAGCGGGAGAGGGCGAGCAGTACTTC TRBD2 TRBV7-9 - TRBJ2-7
CASSYTPTYFNYGYTF TGTGCCAGCAGTTACACGCCGACATACTTCAACTATGGCTACACCTTC - TRBV6-2/TRBV6-3 once TRBJ1-2
CATSDFGTTPNTETQYF TGTGCCACCAGTGATTTCGGGACCACACCCAACACAGAAACGCAGTATTTT - TRBV24-1 - TRBJ2-3
CASSESLHAYNEQFF TGCGCCAGCAGTGAGTCGTTACACGCATACAATGAGCAGTTCTTC - TRBV10-2 - TRBJ2-1
CASSLVGQGNGYTF TGCGCCAGCAGCTTGGTGGGACAGGGGAATGGCTACACCTTC TRBD1 TRBV5-1 - TRBJ1-2
CASSLYKTGRYEQYF TGTGCCAGCAGTTTATATAAGACAGGGAGGTACGAGCAGTACTTC - TRBV27 - TRBJ2-7
CASSRGQSNQPQHF TGTGCCAGCAGCCGCGGACAGAGCAATCAGCCCCAGCATTTT - TRBV7-2 - TRBJ1-5
CASSLDQGPSYEQYF TGTGCCAGCAGCTTAGATCAGGGGCCTTCCTACGAGCAGTACTTC - TRBV11-2 - TRBJ2-7